The 24 T cell receptor beta chains presented below share a single source sample, sequenced in a study of cytomegalovirus exposure and HLA in healthy donors. A multiplex PCR was run with 60 Vbeta primers and 13 Jbeta primers. Libraries were prepared by immunoSEQ multiplex PCR; TCRdb keeps only in-frame clonotypes and omits some of them. The profile shows over 200,000 clones, under 90% of them singletons. Material: PBMCs. All receptors come from a human donor in good health.

The J gene is TRBJ1-1, the V gene TRBV6-5; D unresolved. CDR1 MNHEY and CDR2 SVGAGI come from the germline V gene. The length of the CDR3 is 14 residues. Trimming stripped 10 bases from V and 9 bases from J, with 24 bases between. CDR3 residues: CATLLGPSTGKAFF. DNA of the CDR3: TGTGCCACCCTGTTAGGACCATCGACGGGAAAAGCTTTCTTT.

DNA for the CDR3: TGTGCCAGCAGCTTAATGACTAACCCTTACAATGAGCAGTTCTTC. It encodes CASSLMTNPYNEQFF. This chain uses TRBV7-6 with TRBJ2-1, with D maybe TRBD2 (5 bases). The germline V gene encodes CDR1 SGHVS and CDR2 FNYEAQ. The CDR3 has 15 amino acids. Trimming shortened V by 2 bases and J by 4 bases, and 12 bases separated the two germline ends. Full variable domain (outside the CDR3, taken from reference TRBV7-6 and TRBJ2-1): GAGVSQSPRYKVTKRGQDVALRCDPISGHVSLYWYRQALGQGPEFLTYFNYEAQQDKSGLPNDRFSAERPEGSISTLTIQRTEQRDSAMYRCASSLMTNPYNEQFFGPGTRLTVL.

The V and J genes are TRBV7-2 and TRBJ2-3; no clear D gene. Trimming shortened V by 2 bases and J by 0 bases, and 9 bases separated the two germline ends. The CDR3 sequence is 15 residues long. In germline, CDR1 is SGHTA, CDR2 FQGNSA. The CDR3 reads CASSLSDPSTDTQYF. The CDR3 DNA sequence: TGTGCCAGCAGCTTATCAGATCCTAGCACAGATACGCAGTATTTT. Full variable domain (missing parts from reference TRBV7-2 and TRBJ2-3): GAGVSQSPSNKVTEKGKDVELRCDPISGHTALYWYRQSLGQGLEFLIYFQGNSAPDKSGLPSDRFSAERTGGSVSTLTIQRTQQEDSAVYLCASSLSDPSTDTQYFGPGTRLTVL.

The chain is built from TRBV5-1 and TRBJ2-7; TRBD1 aligns across 7 bases. V shed 5 bases and J 0 bases; nucleotides not matched to a gene: 2. This CDR3 spans 13 amino acids. Germline values: CDR1 SGHRS, CDR2 YFSETQ. The CDR3 DNA reads TGCGCCAGCAGTTGGGACAGCTCCTACGAGCAGTACTTC. Protein: CASSWDSSYEQYF.

The chain has TRBV4-2 and TRBJ2-3; 11 positions match TRBD2. Looked up from germline, CDR1 is LGHNA and CDR2 is YNFKEQ. The V and J ends lost 4 bases and 2 bases, in that order; junction bases with no gene match: 5. CDR3 length: 16 amino acids. The CDR3 loop is CASSLGTSGHTDTQYF. The CDR3 coding sequence is TGTGCCAGCAGCCTGGGGACTAGCGGCCACACAGATACGCAGTATTTT.

The CDR3 region is CASSLEAVAYEQYF. The CDR3, as DNA: TGTGCCAGCAGCTTAGAAGCGGTAGCCTACGAGCAGTACTTC. The chain uses TRBV11-2 and TRBJ2-7; possibly TRBD2 for D (5 bases). Trimming took 0 bases from V and 2 from J, leaving 8 bases between them. The CDR3 is 14 residues long. Per germline, CDR1 SGHAT and CDR2 FQNNGV.

This clone is a singleton in its sample. The CDR3 DNA reads as TGTGCCAGCAGTACCGGGACCTTCTCCCCCCGGGGGTATGGCTACACCTTC. Its protein product is CASSTGTFSPRGYGYTF. The J gene is TRBJ1-2, the V gene TRBV28, with a possible D match to TRBD1 (5 bases). The CDR3 consists of 17 residues. CDR1 is MDHEN and CDR2 is SYDVKM in the germline V gene. With 5 bases removed from V and 5 bases from J, the gap between germline ends came to 24 bases.

The chain has TRBV7-9 and TRBJ1-5; TRBD1 might be the D (6 bases). The germline gives CDR1 SEHNR, CDR2 FQNEAQ (reference sequence). The CDR3 consists of 14 residues. Between the trimmed V and J ends, which lost 5 bases and 6 bases, there was a span of 14 bases. The CDR3 bases are TGTGCCAGCAGCCTCGGGGGGGCGGGTCAGCCCCAGCATTTT. Amino acids: CASSLGGAGQPQHF. The whole variable domain, remainder taken from reference TRBV7-9 and TRBJ1-5, is DTGVSQNPRHKITKRGQNVTFRCDPISEHNRLYWYRQTLGQGPEFLTYFQNEAQLEKSRLLSDRFSAERPKGSFSTLEIQRTEQGDSAMYLCASSLGGAGQPQHFGDGTRLSIL.

CDR3 DNA sequence: TGCGCCAGCAGCATGAGGCCGGATGAAAAACTGTTTTTT. Translating it yields CASSMRPDEKLFF. The chain has TRBV5-1 and TRBJ1-4; the D is unclear. V lost 4 bases to trimming and J lost 6 bases, with 10 bases between them. The CDR3 has 13 residues. CDR1 SGHRS and CDR2 YFSETQ come from the germline V gene.

The chain employs TRBV7-3 and TRBJ2-1; 14 nucleotides line up with TRBD2. Germline CDR1 SGHTA, CDR2 FQGTGA. The CDR3 length is 15 residues. J was trimmed by 4 bases and V by 5 bases; bases with no gene match: 1. CDR3 loop: CASSRLAGGYNEQFF. The CDR3 DNA reads as TGTGCCAGCAGCCGACTAGCGGGAGGGTACAATGAGCAGTTCTTC.

V gene TRBV13 combines with J gene TRBJ2-7; 8 nucleotides match TRBD2. The trim removed 5 bases at V and 3 bases at J, leaving 18 bases unmatched. CDR1 is PRHDT, CDR2 FYEKMQ, per germline (reference sequence). The CDR3 totals 18 residues. The CDR3 here is CASSPRDRVSGTLYEQYF. The DNA of the CDR3 is TGTGCCAGCAGCCCACGCGATAGGGTTAGCGGGACCCTCTACGAGCAGTACTTC.

This sequence joins TRBV7-9 and TRBJ2-1; 13 nucleotides match TRBD2. Trimming took 1 base from V and 9 from J; bases not matched to a gene: 0. The CDR3 contains 14 residues. Germline CDR1 and CDR2: SEHNR and FQNEAQ (reference sequence). The CDR3 region is CASSLGLAGGEQFF. The CDR3 bases are TGTGCCAGCAGCTTAGGACTAGCGGGAGGTGAGCAGTTCTTC.

The chain is built from TRBV11-2 and TRBJ2-1; a possible D gene is TRBD2 (5 bases). V was clipped by 3 bases and J by 7 bases, with 7 bases between them. CDR3 length: 12 residues. CDR1 and CDR2 from the germline V gene are SGHAT and FQNNGV. CDR3 DNA: TGTGCCAGCAGCTTGGGGAGAAATGAGCAGTTCTTC. Residues: CASSLGRNEQFF. Complete variable domain (other parts from reference TRBV11-2 and TRBJ2-1): EAGVAQSPRYKIIEKRQSVAFWCNPISGHATLYWYQQILGQGPKLLIQFQNNGVVDDSQLPKDRFSAERLKGVDSTLKIQPAKLEDSAVYLCASSLGRNEQFFGPGTRLTVL.

This chain uses TRBV9 with TRBJ2-3, with 7 bases fitting TRBD2. CDR1 is SGDLS, CDR2 YYNGEE, per germline. The junction had 5 bases not matched to a gene; V was cut back by 4 bases and J by 0 bases. The CDR3 is made up of 15 amino acids. CDR3 loop: CASSPAGTSTDTQYF. CDR3 DNA: TGTGCCAGCAGCCCAGCGGGGACTAGCACAGATACGCAGTATTTT.

This chain connects TRBV28 to TRBJ1-5; TRBD1 aligns across 9 bases. Germline lookup yields CDR1 MDHEN and CDR2 SYDVKM. V shed 10 bases, J shed 2 bases, and the junction held 9 bases outside the gene matches. This CDR3 comprises 15 residues. CDR3 protein: CATKQGAGGNQPQHF. As DNA, the CDR3 is TGTGCCACCAAACAGGGGGCTGGAGGCAATCAGCCCCAGCATTTT.

The chain employs TRBV12-5 and TRBJ2-5; D ambiguous. The end of the DNA aligns better with TRBJ2-7, so the J call may be wrong. The CDR3 length is 13 residues. The germline gives CDR1 LGHNT, CDR2 FRNRAP. The CDR3: CASAPLWANEQYF. In DNA form, the CDR3 reads TGTGCTAGTGCCCCGCTGTGGGCCAACGAGCAGTACTTC.

The chain is built from TRBV11-2 and TRBJ2-1, with 12 bases identical to TRBD2. Per germline, CDR1 SGHAT and CDR2 FQNNGV. CDR3 length equals 15 residues. Trimming at V came to 4 bases and at J to 4 bases, leaving 2 bases not matched to a gene. For the CDR3, the DNA is TGTGCCAGCAGCTCGACTAGCGGGGGATACAATGAGCAGTTCTTC. As protein: CASSSTSGGYNEQFF.

This clone was counted once. V gene TRBV5-1 combines with J gene TRBJ1-4; D perhaps matches TRBD1 (5 bases). Trimming cost V 0 bases and J 4 bases, with 13 bases left between them. This CDR3 spans 16 amino acids. The V gene's germline CDR1 is SGHRS and CDR2 YFSETQ. DNA for the CDR3: TGCGCCAGCAGCTTGGCCATGACAGTTGATAATGAAAAACTGTTTTTT. Amino acids: CASSLAMTVDNEKLFF.

V usage is TRBV19 and J usage is TRBJ2-3, with D perhaps TRBD2 (5 bases). The V gene's germline CDR1 is LNHDA and CDR2 SQIVND (reference sequence). This CDR3 is 13 amino acids long. V lost 1 base to trimming and J lost 6 bases, with 8 bases between them. CDR3 residues: CASSIGRRDTQYF. In nucleotides, the CDR3 is TGTGCCAGTAGTATAGGGAGGCGGGATACGCAGTATTTT. Filled out from reference TRBV19 and TRBJ2-3, the complete variable domain reads DGGITQSPKYLFRKEGQNVTLSCEQNLNHDAMYWYRQDPGQGLRLIYYSQIVNDFQKGDIAEGYSVSREKKESFPLTVTSAQKNPTAFYLCASSIGRRDTQYFGPGTRLTVL.

The rearrangement links TRBV2 to TRBJ1-5, with 7 nucleotides matching TRBD1. The ends lost 6 bases at V and 1 base at J; junction bases unmatched: 9. CDR1 is SNHLY, CDR2 FYNNEI, per germline. There are 16 residues in the CDR3. The CDR3 is CASRFEGAGSNQPQHF. CDR3 DNA sequence: TGTGCCAGCAGGTTTGAGGGGGCAGGCAGCAATCAGCCCCAGCATTTT.

This clone was found once. J is TRBJ1-5 and V is TRBV15; D unresolved. V lost 5 bases and J lost 0, with 11 bases in between. Germline V gene sequence: CDR1 LNHNV, CDR2 YYDKDF (reference sequence). This CDR3 has 15 residues. CDR3: CATSPESFSNQPQHF. CDR3 DNA sequence: TGTGCCACCAGCCCCGAGAGCTTTAGCAATCAGCCCCAGCATTTT.

J is TRBJ2-2 and V is TRBV6-1; 7 bases align to TRBD2. This CDR3 spans 15 amino acids. V lost 7 bases, J lost 0 bases, and 5 bases stayed unmatched. Germline V gene data show CDR1 as MNHNS and CDR2 as SASEGT. The CDR3 DNA reads TGTGCCAGCATGGGAGCGGGGACGAACACCGGGGAGCTGTTTTTT. This translates into CASMGAGTNTGELFF.

This clone was detected only once. This sequence joins TRBV27 and TRBJ1-5, with 9 bases matching TRBD1. Trimming took 6 bases from V and 1 from J; bases not matched to a gene: 4. Germline assignment: CDR1 MNHEY and CDR2 SMNVEV (reference sequence). The CDR3 extends over 15 amino acids. CDR3 in amino acids: CASSLQGASNQPQHF. CDR3 bases: TGTGCCAGCAGCCTACAGGGGGCAAGCAATCAGCCCCAGCATTTT.

The chain is built from TRBV5-5 and TRBJ2-1; D possibly corresponds to TRBD1 (6 bases). The germline CDR1 and CDR2 sequences are SGHKS and YYEKEE (reference sequence). V lost 0 bases and J 9 bases, leaving 10 bases between the germline ends. CDR3 length: 13 amino acids. DNA of the CDR3: TGTGCCAGCAGCTTGGCCCAGGGGCGTGAGCAGTTCTTC. Translating it yields CASSLAQGREQFF.